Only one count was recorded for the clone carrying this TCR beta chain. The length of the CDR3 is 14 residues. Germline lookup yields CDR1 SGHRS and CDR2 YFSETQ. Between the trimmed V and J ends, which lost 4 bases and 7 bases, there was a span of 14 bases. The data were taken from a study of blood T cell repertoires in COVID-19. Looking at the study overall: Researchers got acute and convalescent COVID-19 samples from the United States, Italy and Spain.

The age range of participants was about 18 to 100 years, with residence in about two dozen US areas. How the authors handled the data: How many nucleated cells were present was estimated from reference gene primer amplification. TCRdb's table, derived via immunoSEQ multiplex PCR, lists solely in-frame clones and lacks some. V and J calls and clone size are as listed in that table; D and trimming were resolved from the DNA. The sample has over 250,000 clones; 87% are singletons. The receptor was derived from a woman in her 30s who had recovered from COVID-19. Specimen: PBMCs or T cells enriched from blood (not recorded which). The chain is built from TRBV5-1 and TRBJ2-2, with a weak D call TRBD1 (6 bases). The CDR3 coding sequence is TGCGCCAGCAGCGTCAGGGGATTGGACGGGGAGCTGTTTTTT. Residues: CASSVRGLDGELFF. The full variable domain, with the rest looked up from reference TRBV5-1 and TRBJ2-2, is KAGVTQTPRYLIKTRGQQVTLSCSPISGHRSVSWYQQTPGQGLQFLFEYFSETQRNKGNFPGRFSGRQFSNSRSEMNVSTLELGDSALYLCASSVRGLDGELFFGEGSRLTVL.